This T cell receptor beta chain was sequenced for a study of cytomegalovirus exposure and HLA in healthy donors (dated by TCRdb to 2016 to 2017). Regarding the study in general: An earlier analysis of about 530 of the donors reported approximately 280 Gb of sequence data and 95 million to 120 million unique TCR beta sequences obtained from about 179 million T cells. Rather than drawing on any new phenotypic data, the later analysis identified candidate immune exposures from TCR beta sequences and the way those sequences occurred across donors. Of the roughly 390 genotyped donors, 81% were placed in the genetic ancestry cluster associated with self-reported Caucasian donors. Four to six DR-DQ haplotypes were handled as single units for association and clustering because linkage in the cohort was strong. In a later genetic analysis, genome-wide SNP genotypes for about three fifths of the 666 donors were used, and that subset was treated as a discovery cohort. A later analysis re-analyzed previously published TCR beta repertoires from 666 donors and added high-resolution HLA genotyping to study TCR occurrence patterns. The number of donors typed differed by locus, with 629-630 for A, B, C, DRB1 and DQB1, 522 for DQA1, approximately 580 for DPA1, and approximately 470 for DPB1. Alongside the repertoire data, information on donor age, sex, ethnicity and CMV serostatus was compiled. Every discovery cohort repertoire had been produced on one sequencing platform. Using immunosequencing, the study profiled T cell repertoires from 500 to 800 subjects and related those repertoires to cytomegalovirus serostatus. In an earlier analysis of 587 of the donors, high-throughput TCR beta sequencing was used to judge whether each TCR beta V gene segment behaved as functional or pseudogenic. To predict cytomegalovirus infection status, the study brought together high-throughput TCR immunosequencing, statistical association of individual TCRs with disease status, and machine learning. Class I and class II HLA loci were covered by the typing at four-digit resolution. Among about 390 genotyped donors of the cohort, an average of 235,054 unique TCR beta nucleotide sequences were sequenced per donor, around a sixth of them non-productive. Besides the first cohort of about 730 subjects, a separate validation cohort made up of 120 different subjects was used. Roughly 300 gigabases of sequencing data and some 85 million unique TCR sequences were included in an early release covering about 700 HLA-typed donors. The study aimed to test whether signatures of past pathogen exposure could be identified by cataloging public T cell receptors.

This clone was counted a single time. Its cognate antigen has yet to be identified. The record has no base qualities; no much larger clone is one base away. Results the study describes overall, beyond this receptor: Immune exposure information for the cohort was limited to CMV serostatus. The authors suggested that the approach could potentially be generalized to other disease states and immunological phenotypes. Three of the identified cytomegalovirus-associated TCR beta chains were confirmed in vitro to be specific for cytomegalovirus antigens. The sequencing pipeline was judged likely to have produced a cluster of highly shared sequence variants as a technical artifact. At a false discovery rate of 0.05, a later analysis linked about 16,000 TCR beta sequences to specific HLA alleles. Presence/absence analyses assumed roughly uniform sequencing depth across donors, an assumption that may not hold. When HLA alleles, especially DR and DQ, strongly co-occurred, attributing TCR associations to individual alleles was difficult. Most TCR sequences were observed very rarely across donors, whereas some public TCRs were present in many individuals. A later genetic analysis associated a missense DCLRE1C variant with V-gene and J-gene trimming of TCR beta chains, and an independent cohort replicated the association. A further reported finding was that TCR beta sequences accurately predicted the HLA-A and HLA-B alleles for most subjects in the first cohort. In a later genetic analysis, fewer N-insertions in productive TCRs were reported among donors in an Asian-associated ancestry cluster than the approximately 630-donor mean. The study gave a list of roughly 150 TCR beta chains associated with cytomegalovirus. Only TCR beta chains were sequenced in this cohort, and the absence of alpha or paired-chain data limited detectable features. Cytomegalovirus status was reported to be diagnosed by the classifier with high specificity and sensitivity in both the original and validation cohorts. Because HLA typing was missing for some donors at each locus, association tests included only the typed subset. In an earlier analysis of some 540 of the donors, most TCR beta V segments appeared in productive rearrangements about 87% or about 30% of the time, broadly matching IMGT annotations. In a later analysis, TCR association rates were found to vary across HLA loci, with the most associated TCRs seen for DRB1 alleles and the fewest for HLA-C alleles. Compared with equally common non-associated chains, HLA-associated TCR beta chains in a later analysis were more clonally expanded and had lower generation probabilities. Because the 87-base-pair reads could not distinguish some IMGT-functional V segments, including TRBV6-2 and TRBV6-3, those segments were excluded. A later analysis reported that several top co-occurrence clusters appeared linked to parvovirus B19, influenza, CMV and Epstein-Barr virus. The earlier analysis of about 600 of the donors excluded around 17 rarely observed V segments, including chromosome 9 orphons, because counts were too low. Linkage disequilibrium might explain the correlated functional status among segregating V segments, but an unknown experimental factor could not be ruled out. In a later analysis, most CMV-associated TCR beta chains were found to appear HLA-restricted, with HLA associations seemingly driven largely by CMV exposure.

The library was obtained by the immunoSEQ multiplex PCR assay. For the multiplex PCR, a mixture combining 60 forward primers for TCR Vbeta segments and 13 reverse primers for TCR Jbeta segments was used. A multiplex PCR assay on genomic DNA amplified the CDR3 region of rearranged TCR beta genes. The Illumina HiSeq System was used to sequence the amplified TCR beta libraries as 87-base-pair reads. In the paper's pipeline: A later analysis counted tens of millions of unique TCR beta chains across the 666 repertoires, and some 12 million of these chains were shared by at least two donors. A nearest-neighbor algorithm error-corrected the raw reads and collapsed the reads into unique sequences, merging closely related sequences to remove PCR and sequencing errors. Alignment of CDR3 sequences to IMGT reference sequences was used to assign V, D and J gene segments. For a sequence to be retained, at least a six-nucleotide match to both a V gene segment and a J gene segment was required. A rearrangement counted as productive if the CDR3 had no stop codons and remained in frame with V and J, and every other rearrangement counted as non-productive. CDR3 was defined according to IMGT convention as the region running from the second conserved V-encoded cysteine to the conserved J-encoded phenylalanine. In an earlier analysis of more than 550 of the donors, sequences lacking an unambiguous match to a single V gene segment were excluded. In an earlier analysis of roughly 500 of the donors, V segments were called functional above 56.7% productive rearrangements and were called segregating when the between-donor standard deviation exceeded 5%. A statistical classification framework was developed to diagnose cytomegalovirus status using the catalog of TCR beta chain sequences. In a later analysis, V and J genes were assigned by comparing TCR nucleotide sequences against IMGT/GENE-DB human TR gene sequences. The TCRdist pipeline was used in a later analysis to assign CDR3 sequences and most-parsimonious VDJ recombination scenarios. In a later analysis, every TCR beta chain was defined by the combination of its CDR3 amino acid sequence and its V-gene family, and reads without a unique V-gene family were dropped. A later analysis removed several hundred highly shared, low-generation-probability nucleotide sequences to deal with suspected cross-contamination and a sequencing artifact. In a later analysis, a clonal expansion index for each public chain was calculated from normalized within-repertoire ranks of inferred template counts. In a later analysis, generation probabilities were computed with a VDJ recombination model fitted to out-of-frame rearrangements, and the resulting probabilities were checked against IGoR. In a later analysis, hypergeometric tests were used to score TCR-TCR, TCR-HLA and TCR-CMV co-occurrence, with a repertoire-size bias correction applied to TCR pairs. In a later analysis, false discovery rates were estimated by permuting HLA or CMV assignments 20 times. A later analysis grouped co-occurring TCRs with DBSCAN, adding TCRdist sequence similarity when clustering within HLA-allele-positive subsets. For co-occurrence clustering, repertoires with fewer than 30,000 or more than 120,000 public chains were excluded, along with four or five repertoires with anomalous nucleotide sharing. TCRdb provides this immuneACCESS table in a form limited to in-frame rearrangements. Some clones are lacking; in checked studies, under half of them reflect an unresolved V gene, and why the rest are absent is not known. V, J and clone size reflect that table, while D and trimming were determined from the DNA. The sample yields roughly 230,000 clones; over 90% were counted once. The ten top clones hold roughly 1.6% of the sample.

The V and J ends are trimmed by 7 bases and 8 bases, leaving 17 bases between them. Measured from the cysteine to the phenylalanine, the CDR3 is 13 residues long. The sequence is cut down to CDR3 DNA, 39 bases in frame from base 1. The germline V gene supplies CDR1 SQVTM and CDR2 ANQGSEA. The cohort comprised some 700 healthy bone marrow donors. At the time of sampling, every cohort member was nominally healthy, though immune exposures that went unrecorded were likely present. The donor was CMV seronegative and was included in the group of a few hundred seronegative cohort members. Each donor provided a peripheral blood sample, and peripheral blood mononuclear cells were used for TCR beta sequencing. Genomic DNA was extracted from the blood cell samples with the Qiagen DNeasy Blood Extraction Kit.

Recombination joined TRBV29-1 with TRBJ1-4; the best D guess is TRBD1, with 6 bases matching. This TCR came from a girl aged 2-10 years in good health and CMV-seronegative. Input material: PBMCs. The CDR3 region reads CSAIDPRGEKLFF. The nucleotides are TGCAGCGCCATCGATCCGAGGGGGGAAAAACTGTTTTTT.